These 21 T cell receptor beta chains came from one sample sequenced in a study of blood T cell repertoires in COVID-19. Repertoires were generated with immunoSEQ multiplex PCR, while TCRdb's copy carries only in-frame clones and drops some. The sample carries roughly 570,000 clones, roughly nine tenths recorded once. Sequencing used peripheral blood. The receptors were sampled from a woman aged 45-65 years with COVID-19, enrolled during active disease.

This chain links TRBV6-5 with TRBJ2-2; D perhaps matches TRBD1 (5 bases). This CDR3 region has 15 residues. V lost 7 bases and J 1 base, leaving 13 bases between the germline ends. Looked up from germline, CDR1 is MNHEY and CDR2 is SVGAGI. DNA of the CDR3: TGTGCCAGCACCCCAGGGCGGATGAACACCGGGGAGCTGTTTTTT. This codes for CASTPGRMNTGELFF.

The rearrangement uses TRBV5-4 and TRBJ2-3; 7 bases fit TRBD1. J lost 2 bases, V lost 3 bases, and 6 bases had no gene match. Germline CDR1 SGHNT, CDR2 YYREEE (reference sequence). This CDR3 comprises 15 residues. CDR3 loop: CASSSGTEYTDTQYF. The CDR3 DNA reads as TGTGCCAGCAGCTCCGGGACAGAATACACAGATACGCAGTATTTT.

The V and J genes are TRBV7-3 and TRBJ2-5; 14 bases match TRBD2. CDR1 is SGHTA and CDR2 is FQGTGA in the germline V gene. CDR3 size: 17 residues. J was trimmed by 4 bases and V by 5 bases; bases with no gene match: 9. The CDR3 DNA reads as TGTGCCAGCAGCCCCTCGACTAGCGGGGGGGCCAGAGAGACCCAGTACTTC. Protein sequence: CASSPSTSGGARETQYF.

The CDR3 DNA reads TGTGCCAGCAGTTTCCCCGCGAGGGAAAAACTGTTTTTT. Translation: CASSFPAREKLFF. The chain links TRBV12-3 or TRBV12-4 to TRBJ1-4; D ambiguous. The CDR3 is 13 residues long. The V and J ends lost 3 bases and 8 bases respectively, with 10 bases between them.

This clone was found a few times. The J gene is TRBJ1-5, the V gene TRBV15; a weak D match, TRBD1 (6 bases). The germline CDR1 and CDR2 sequences are LNHNV and YYDKDF (reference sequence). Trimming took 5 bases from V and 4 from J, leaving 18 bases between them. CDR3 length equals 16 residues. The DNA for the CDR3 is TGTGCCACCAGCCAATACCTGGCGGGGGCGAATCAGCCCCAGCATTTT. Its translation: CATSQYLAGANQPQHF.

This clone has just one count. This sequence joins TRBV7-6 and TRBJ1-4; D may be TRBD1 (6 bases). V lost 0 bases and J 8 bases, leaving 16 bases between the germline ends. Germline CDR1 SGHVS, CDR2 FNYEAQ. CDR3 length equals 16 residues. The CDR3: CASSLAGMGATEKLFF. The CDR3, as DNA: TGTGCCAGCAGCTTAGCAGGGATGGGGGCAACCGAAAAACTGTTTTTT.

V usage is TRBV2 and J usage is TRBJ1-6; D is uncertain. CDR1 is SNHLY, CDR2 FYNNEI, per germline. This CDR3 region has 14 residues. The V and J ends lost 2 bases and 10 bases respectively, with 12 bases between them. The CDR3 protein is CASSEPPIGSPLHF. The CDR3 DNA reads as TGTGCCAGCAGTGAACCGCCCATCGGGTCACCCCTCCACTTT.

The V gene is TRBV10-1, the J gene TRBJ1-3, with 11 bases matching TRBD1. With V trimmed by 3 bases and J by 2 bases, 6 bases remained unmatched. In germline, CDR1 is WNHNN, CDR2 SYGVQD (reference sequence). The CDR3 runs 17 residues. CDR3: CASSDPGQGGPGNTIYF. The DNA for the CDR3 is TGCGCCAGCAGTGACCCGGGACAGGGGGGACCTGGAAACACCATATATTTT.

J is TRBJ1-2 and V is TRBV30, with D perhaps TRBD1 (5 bases). This CDR3 is 14 amino acids long. V lost 4 bases and J 4 bases, leaving 16 bases between the germline ends. Germline CDR1 GTSNPN, CDR2 SVGIG (reference sequence). DNA of the CDR3: TGTGCCTGGATCCACCAGGGCGGCCCCTATGGCTACACCTTC. Translation gives CAWIHQGGPYGYTF.

This clone was counted once. This sequence joins TRBV30 and TRBJ2-1; D may be TRBD1 (6 bases). Germline loops: CDR1 GTSNPN, CDR2 SVGIG (reference sequence). This CDR3 has 12 amino acids. With 4 bases removed from V and 7 bases from J, the gap between germline ends came to 11 bases. CDR3 nucleotide sequence: TGTGCCTGGATCCCGCAGGGGAATGAGCAGTTCTTC. It is translated as CAWIPQGNEQFF.

This chain joins TRBV19 and TRBJ2-3; 10 nucleotides line up with TRBD2. V shed 8 bases and J 0 bases; nucleotides not matched to a gene: 2. Germline-derived CDR1 and CDR2 are LNHDA and SQIVND (reference sequence). CDR3 length: 14 amino acids. The CDR3 coding sequence is TGTGCCAGTCTTAGCGGGGGGAGCACAGATACGCAGTATTTT. It encodes CASLSGGSTDTQYF.

The chain links TRBV6-5 to TRBJ1-4, with a possible D match to TRBD1 (6 bases). Germline V gene sequence: CDR1 MNHEY, CDR2 SVGAGI. The CDR3 has 14 residues. Trimming took off 4 bases at V and 3 bases at J, with 9 bases between the two ends. This CDR3 reads CASSSGAANEKLFF. DNA for the CDR3: TGTGCCAGCAGTTCAGGGGCGGCTAATGAAAAACTGTTTTTT.

In its sample, this clone was seen once. V is TRBV29-1 and J is TRBJ2-3, with 9 bases lining up with TRBD2. This CDR3 contains 14 residues. After removal of 4 bases from V and 5 bases from J, the junction contained 7 bases not matched to a gene. Germline V lookup: CDR1 SQVTM, CDR2 ANQGSEA. The CDR3 loop reads CSVGSAGGRDTQYF. The CDR3, as DNA: TGCAGCGTTGGGTCGGCGGGGGGGAGAGATACGCAGTATTTT.

This chain links TRBV4-1 with TRBJ1-5, with TRBD1 matching over 7 bases. Germline-derived CDR1 and CDR2 are MGHRA and YSYEKL. The CDR3 totals 16 residues. V lost 0 bases to trimming and J lost 8 bases; unmatched junction nucleotides: 10. The CDR3: CASSQDIRPRGEPQHF. In DNA, the CDR3 is TGCGCCAGCAGCCAAGATATACGTCCCAGGGGGGAGCCCCAGCATTTT.

The chain employs TRBV3-1 (or the pseudogene TRBV3-2) and TRBJ1-1; 11 nucleotides line up with TRBD1. The CDR3 is 16 residues long. The trim removed 4 bases at V and 4 bases at J, leaving 8 bases unmatched. Germline lookup yields CDR1 LGHDT and CDR2 YNNKEL (reference sequence). DNA for the CDR3: TGTGCCAGCAGCCCCACCTGGACAGGGGGCGGCACTGAAGCTTTCTTT. The encoded protein is CASSPTWTGGGTEAFF.

J is TRBJ1-5 and V is TRBV6-2 or TRBV6-3; no definite D call. V dropped 4 bases and J dropped 0 bases, with 7 bases sitting between them. Per the germline V gene, CDR1 is MNHEY and CDR2 is SVGEGT. The CDR3 contains 14 residues. This CDR3 reads CASSLQLSNQPQHF. The CDR3 nucleotides read TGTGCCAGCAGTTTACAGCTTAGCAATCAGCCCCAGCATTTT.

V usage is TRBV13 and J usage is TRBJ2-7; 16 nucleotides align to TRBD2. J gave up 7 bases and V 5 bases, and 14 bases lay outside the gene matches. The CDR3 is 18 residues long. Germline loops: CDR1 PRHDT, CDR2 FYEKMQ (reference sequence). The CDR3: CASSPGTSGGAWVSEQYF. CDR3 DNA: TGTGCCAGCAGCCCAGGGACTAGCGGGGGGGCCTGGGTGAGTGAGCAGTACTTC.

The chain combines TRBV9 with TRBJ1-6; a weak D match, TRBD1 (5 bases). Trimming cost V 3 bases and J 0 bases, with 13 bases left between them. The CDR3 covers 17 residues. Germline V gene data show CDR1 as SGDLS and CDR2 as YYNGEE. CDR3 bases: TGTGCCAGCAGCGGCTCCAGGGCGAGCTCCTATAATTCACCCCTCCACTTT. Amino acids: CASSGSRASSYNSPLHF.

The sample holds one count of this clone. This chain connects TRBV30 to TRBJ1-2; 9 positions match TRBD1. This CDR3 spans 17 amino acids. V gave up 1 base and J gave up 5 bases; unmatched junction bases: 14. Germline lookup yields CDR1 GTSNPN and CDR2 SVGIG (reference sequence). The CDR3 nucleotides are TGTGCCTGGAGTGCCTTTAATACAGGGGGCGCCGGGTATGGCTACACCTTC. Its protein product is CAWSAFNTGGAGYGYTF.

CDR3 sequence: CASGDPDRGPQPQHF. The CDR3, as DNA: TGTGCTAGTGGTGACCCCGACAGGGGGCCCCAGCCCCAGCATTTT. The chain couples TRBV12-5 to TRBJ1-5, with TRBD1 identical over 10 bases. J was trimmed by 7 bases and V by 5 bases; bases with no gene match: 8. The length of the CDR3 is 15 residues. CDR1 is LGHNT and CDR2 is FRNRAP in the germline V gene.

The chain employs TRBV4-1 and TRBJ2-5, with D uncertain. Germline loops: CDR1 MGHRA, CDR2 YSYEKL. The V gene lost 5 bases and the J gene lost 5 bases, with 12 bases spanning the gap. The CDR3 is 13 amino acids. The chain's CDR3 is CASSSGPWETQYF. CDR3 bases: TGCGCCAGCAGCTCAGGCCCCTGGGAGACCCAGTACTTC.